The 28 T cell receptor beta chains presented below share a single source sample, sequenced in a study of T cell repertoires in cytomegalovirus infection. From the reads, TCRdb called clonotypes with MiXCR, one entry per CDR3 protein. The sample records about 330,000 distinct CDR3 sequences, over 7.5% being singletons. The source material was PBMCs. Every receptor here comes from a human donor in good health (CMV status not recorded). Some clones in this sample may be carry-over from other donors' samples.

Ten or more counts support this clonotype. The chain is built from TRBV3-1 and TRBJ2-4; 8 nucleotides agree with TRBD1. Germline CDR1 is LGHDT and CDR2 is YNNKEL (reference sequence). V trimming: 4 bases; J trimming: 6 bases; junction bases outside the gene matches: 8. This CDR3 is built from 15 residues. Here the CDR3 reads CASSPIGTGVNIQYF. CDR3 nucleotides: TGTGCCAGCAGCCCTATCGGGACAGGAGTAAACATTCAGTACTTC.

The CDR3 spells CASSLSQGLGGQPQHF. The CDR3, as DNA: TGTGCCAGCAGCCTTTCCCAGGGGCTAGGTGGTCAGCCCCAGCATTTT. V gene TRBV4-2 combines with J gene TRBJ1-5; D may be TRBD1 (6 bases). Germline V gene sequence: CDR1 LGHNA, CDR2 YNFKEQ. V was shortened by 4 bases and J by 6 bases, with 19 bases between the two germline ends. The CDR3 spans 16 residues.

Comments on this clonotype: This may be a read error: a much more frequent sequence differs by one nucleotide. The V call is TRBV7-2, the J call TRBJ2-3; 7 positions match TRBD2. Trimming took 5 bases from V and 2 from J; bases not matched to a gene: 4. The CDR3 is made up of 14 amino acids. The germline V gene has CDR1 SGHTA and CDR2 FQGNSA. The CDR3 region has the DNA TGTGCCAGCAGCCAGGGACTAACCACAGATACGCAGTATTTT. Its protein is CASSQGLTTDTQYF.

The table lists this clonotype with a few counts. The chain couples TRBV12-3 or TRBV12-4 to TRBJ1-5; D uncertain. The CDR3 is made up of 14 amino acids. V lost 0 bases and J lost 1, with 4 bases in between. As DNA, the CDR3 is TGTGCCAGCAGTTTAGCGCAAAGCAATCAGCCCCAGCATTTT. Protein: CASSLAQSNQPQHF.

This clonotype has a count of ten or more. This chain's CDR3 is CASTLDRPNTGELFF. The DNA of the CDR3 is TGTGCCAGCACACTCGACAGGCCGAACACCGGGGAGCTGTTTTTT. The rearrangement links TRBV7-2 to TRBJ2-2; tentative D call: TRBD1 (6 bases). The V end lost 7 bases, the J end lost 0 bases, and 12 bases lay between the germline ends. CDR1 SGHTA and CDR2 FQGNSA come from the germline V gene. The CDR3 sequence is 15 residues long. The full variable domain, in which reference TRBV7-2 and TRBJ2-2 provide the parts outside the CDR3, is GAGVSQSPSNKVTEKGKDVELRCDPISGHTALYWYRQSLGQGLEFLIYFQGNSAPDKSGLPSDRFSAERTGGSVSTLTIQRTQQEDSAVYLCASTLDRPNTGELFFGEGSRLTVL.

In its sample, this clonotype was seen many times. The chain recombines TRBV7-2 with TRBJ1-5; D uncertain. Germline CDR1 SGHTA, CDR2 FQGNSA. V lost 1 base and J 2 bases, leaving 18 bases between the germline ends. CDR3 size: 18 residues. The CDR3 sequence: CASSLGPAGFGGNQPQHF. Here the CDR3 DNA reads TGTGCCAGCAGCTTAGGACCGGCGGGGTTTGGTGGCAATCAGCCCCAGCATTTT. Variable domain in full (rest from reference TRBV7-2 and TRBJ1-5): GAGVSQSPSNKVTEKGKDVELRCDPISGHTALYWYRQSLGQGLEFLIYFQGNSAPDKSGLPSDRFSAERTGGSVSTLTIQRTQQEDSAVYLCASSLGPAGFGGNQPQHFGDGTRLSIL.

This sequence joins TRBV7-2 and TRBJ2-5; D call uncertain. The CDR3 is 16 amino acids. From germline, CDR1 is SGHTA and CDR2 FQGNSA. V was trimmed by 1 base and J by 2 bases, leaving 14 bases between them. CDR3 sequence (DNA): TGTGCCAGCAGCTTAGTAGCCGGTCCCCTTCAAGAGACCCAGTACTTC. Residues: CASSLVAGPLQETQYF.

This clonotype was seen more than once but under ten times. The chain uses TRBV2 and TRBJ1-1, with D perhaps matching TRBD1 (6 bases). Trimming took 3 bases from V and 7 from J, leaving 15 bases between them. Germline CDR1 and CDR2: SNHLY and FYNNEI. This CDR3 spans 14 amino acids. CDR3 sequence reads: CASSDPTGQGEAFF. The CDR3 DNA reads TGTGCCAGCAGTGACCCCACAGGGCAAGGTGAAGCTTTCTTT.

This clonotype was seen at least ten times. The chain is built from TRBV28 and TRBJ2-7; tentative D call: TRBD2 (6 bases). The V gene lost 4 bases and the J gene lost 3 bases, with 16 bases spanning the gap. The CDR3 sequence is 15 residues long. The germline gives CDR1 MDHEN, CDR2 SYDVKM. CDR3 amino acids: CASSSAGRLLYEQYF. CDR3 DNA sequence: TGTGCCAGCAGTTCGGCGGGAAGACTACTCTACGAGCAGTACTTC.

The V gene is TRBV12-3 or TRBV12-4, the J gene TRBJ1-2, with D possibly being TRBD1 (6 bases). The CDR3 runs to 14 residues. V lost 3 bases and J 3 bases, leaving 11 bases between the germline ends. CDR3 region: CASSFRGRDYGYTF. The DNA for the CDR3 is TGTGCCAGCAGTTTCAGGGGCCGCGACTATGGCTACACCTTC.

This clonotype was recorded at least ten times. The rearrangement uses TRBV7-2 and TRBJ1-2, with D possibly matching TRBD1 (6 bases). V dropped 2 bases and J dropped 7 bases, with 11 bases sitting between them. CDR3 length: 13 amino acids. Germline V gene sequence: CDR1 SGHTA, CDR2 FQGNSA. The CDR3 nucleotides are TGTGCCAGCAGCTTATCAGGGGATCGTGGCTACACCTTC. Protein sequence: CASSLSGDRGYTF.

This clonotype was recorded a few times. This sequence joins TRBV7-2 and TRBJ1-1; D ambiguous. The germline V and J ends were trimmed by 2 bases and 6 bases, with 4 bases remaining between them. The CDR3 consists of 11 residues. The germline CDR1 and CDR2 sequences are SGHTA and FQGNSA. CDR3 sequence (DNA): TGTGCCAGCAGCTTATCCCCTGAAGCTTTCTTT. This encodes CASSLSPEAFF. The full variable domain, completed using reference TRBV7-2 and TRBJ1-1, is GAGVSQSPSNKVTEKGKDVELRCDPISGHTALYWYRQSLGQGLEFLIYFQGNSAPDKSGLPSDRFSAERTGGSVSTLTIQRTQQEDSAVYLCASSLSPEAFFGQGTRLTVV.

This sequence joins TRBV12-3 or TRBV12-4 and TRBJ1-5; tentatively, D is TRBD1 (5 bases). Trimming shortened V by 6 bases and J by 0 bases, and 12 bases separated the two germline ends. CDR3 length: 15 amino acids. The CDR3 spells CASRSDSNSNQPQHF. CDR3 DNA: TGTGCCAGCAGATCAGACAGCAATAGCAATCAGCCCCAGCATTTT.

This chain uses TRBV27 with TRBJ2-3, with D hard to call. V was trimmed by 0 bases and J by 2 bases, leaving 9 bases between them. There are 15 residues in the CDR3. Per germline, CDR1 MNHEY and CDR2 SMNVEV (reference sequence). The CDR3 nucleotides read TGTGCCAGCAGTTTATCGGGCCGAAACACAGATACGCAGTATTTT. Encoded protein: CASSLSGRNTDTQYF.

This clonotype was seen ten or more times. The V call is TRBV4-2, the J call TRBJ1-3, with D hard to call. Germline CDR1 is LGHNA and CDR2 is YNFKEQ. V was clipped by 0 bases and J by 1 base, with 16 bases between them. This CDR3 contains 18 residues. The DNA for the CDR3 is TGTGCCAGCAGCCAAGATCCAGGAGAAGGATCTTCTGGAAACACCATATATTTT. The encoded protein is CASSQDPGEGSSGNTIYF.

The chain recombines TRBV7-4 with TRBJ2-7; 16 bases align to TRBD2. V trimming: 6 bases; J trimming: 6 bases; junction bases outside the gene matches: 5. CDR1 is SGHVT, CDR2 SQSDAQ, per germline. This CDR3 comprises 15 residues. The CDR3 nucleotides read TGTGCCAGCAGACTCGGGACTAGCGGGGGGGGCGAGCAGTACTTC. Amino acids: CASRLGTSGGGEQYF. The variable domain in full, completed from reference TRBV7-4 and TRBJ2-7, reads GAGVSQSPRYKVAKRGRDVALRCDSISGHVTLYWYRQTLGQGSEVLTYSQSDAQRDKSGRPSGRFSAERPERSVSTLKIQRTEQGDSAVYLCASRLGTSGGGEQYFGPGTRLTVT.

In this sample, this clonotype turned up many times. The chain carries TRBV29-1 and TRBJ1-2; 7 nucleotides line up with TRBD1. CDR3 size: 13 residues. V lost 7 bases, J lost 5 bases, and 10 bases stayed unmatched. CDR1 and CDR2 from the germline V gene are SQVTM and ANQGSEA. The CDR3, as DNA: TGCAGCGCCGGAGGGGGCGCGGGTTATGGCTACACCTTC. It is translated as CSAGGGAGYGYTF.

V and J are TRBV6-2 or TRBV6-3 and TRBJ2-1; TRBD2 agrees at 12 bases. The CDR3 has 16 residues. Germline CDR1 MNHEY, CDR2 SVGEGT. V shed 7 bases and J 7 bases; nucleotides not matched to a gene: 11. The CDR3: CASIIGGLAGKNEQFF. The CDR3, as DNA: TGTGCCAGCATTATCGGAGGACTAGCGGGGAAGAATGAGCAGTTCTTC.

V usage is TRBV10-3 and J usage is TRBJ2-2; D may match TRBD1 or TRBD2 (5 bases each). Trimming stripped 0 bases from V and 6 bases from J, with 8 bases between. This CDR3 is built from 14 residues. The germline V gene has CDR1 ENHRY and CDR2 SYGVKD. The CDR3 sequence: CAISESSGPGELFF. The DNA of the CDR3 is TGTGCCATCAGTGAGTCGTCGGGGCCCGGGGAGCTGTTTTTT.

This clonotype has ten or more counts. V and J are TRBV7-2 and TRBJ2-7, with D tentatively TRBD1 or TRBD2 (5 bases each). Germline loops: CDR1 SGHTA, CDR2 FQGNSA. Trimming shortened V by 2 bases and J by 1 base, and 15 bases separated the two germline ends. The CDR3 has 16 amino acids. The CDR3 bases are TGTGCCAGCAGCTTAATTGGGGGTATGATGTCCTACGAGCAGTACTTC. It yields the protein CASSLIGGMMSYEQYF.

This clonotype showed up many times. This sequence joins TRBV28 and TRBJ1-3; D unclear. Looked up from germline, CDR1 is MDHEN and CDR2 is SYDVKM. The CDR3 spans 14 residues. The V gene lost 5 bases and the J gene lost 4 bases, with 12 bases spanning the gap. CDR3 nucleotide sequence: TGTGCCAGCAGTCCCCAGCATGGGGGAAACACCATATATTTT. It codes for CASSPQHGGNTIYF. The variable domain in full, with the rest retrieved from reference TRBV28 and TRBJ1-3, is DVKVTQSSRYLVKRTGEKVFLECVQDMDHENMFWYRQDPGLGLRLIYFSYDVKMKEKGDIPEGYSVSREKKERFSLILESASTNQTSMYLCASSPQHGGNTIYFGEGSWLTVV.

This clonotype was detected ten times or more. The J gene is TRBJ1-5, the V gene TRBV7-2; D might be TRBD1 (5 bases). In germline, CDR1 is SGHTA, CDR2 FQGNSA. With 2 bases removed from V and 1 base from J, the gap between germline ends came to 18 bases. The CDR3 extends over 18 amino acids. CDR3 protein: CASSLTNGDLGSNQPQHF. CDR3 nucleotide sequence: TGTGCCAGCAGCTTAACAAACGGGGACCTCGGGAGCAATCAGCCCCAGCATTTT. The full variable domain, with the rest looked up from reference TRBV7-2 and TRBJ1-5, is GAGVSQSPSNKVTEKGKDVELRCDPISGHTALYWYRQSLGQGLEFLIYFQGNSAPDKSGLPSDRFSAERTGGSVSTLTIQRTQQEDSAVYLCASSLTNGDLGSNQPQHFGDGTRLSIL.

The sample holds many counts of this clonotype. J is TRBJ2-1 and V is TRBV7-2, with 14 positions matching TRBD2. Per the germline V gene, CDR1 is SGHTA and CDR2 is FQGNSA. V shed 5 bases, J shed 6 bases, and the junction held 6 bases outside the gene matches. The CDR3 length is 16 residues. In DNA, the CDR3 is TGTGCCAGCAGCCTTCGACTAGCGGGGGGGCCCAATGAGCAGTTCTTC. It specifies CASSLRLAGGPNEQFF.

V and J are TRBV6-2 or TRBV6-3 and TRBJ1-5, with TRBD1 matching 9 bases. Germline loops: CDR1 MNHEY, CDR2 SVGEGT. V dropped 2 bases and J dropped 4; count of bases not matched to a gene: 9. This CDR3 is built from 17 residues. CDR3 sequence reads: CASSYRTAGTGNQPQHF. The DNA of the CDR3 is TGTGCCAGCAGTTACCGAACCGCCGGGACAGGGAATCAGCCCCAGCATTTT.

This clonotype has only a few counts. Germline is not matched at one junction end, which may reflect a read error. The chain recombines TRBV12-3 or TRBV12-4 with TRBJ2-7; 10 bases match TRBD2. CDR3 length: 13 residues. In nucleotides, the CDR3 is TGTGCCAGCAGATTAGCGGGGGGTCCGGTGGAGTACTTC. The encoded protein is CASRLAGGPVEYF.

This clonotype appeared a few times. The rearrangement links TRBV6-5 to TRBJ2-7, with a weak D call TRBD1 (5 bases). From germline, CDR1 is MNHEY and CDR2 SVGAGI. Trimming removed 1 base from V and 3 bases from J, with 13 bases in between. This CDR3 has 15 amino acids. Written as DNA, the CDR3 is TGTGCCAGCAGTTACTTCGGACACTTTCTCTACGAGCAGTACTTC. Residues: CASSYFGHFLYEQYF.

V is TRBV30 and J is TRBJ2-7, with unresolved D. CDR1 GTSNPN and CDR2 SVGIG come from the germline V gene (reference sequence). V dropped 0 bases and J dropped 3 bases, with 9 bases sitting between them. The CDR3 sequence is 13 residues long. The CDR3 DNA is TGTGCCTGGAGTGTCCCTGTTGACTACGAGCAGTACTTC. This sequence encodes CAWSVPVDYEQYF. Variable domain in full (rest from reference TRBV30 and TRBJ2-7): SQTIHQWPATLVQPVGSPLSLECTVEGTSNPNLYWYRQAAGRGLQLLFYSVGIGQISSEVPQNLSASRPQDRQFILSSKKLLLSDSGFYLCAWSVPVDYEQYFGPGTRLTVT.

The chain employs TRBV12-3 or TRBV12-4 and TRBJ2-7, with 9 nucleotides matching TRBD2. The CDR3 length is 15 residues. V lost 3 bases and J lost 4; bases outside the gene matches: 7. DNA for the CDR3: TGTGCCAGCAGTTTCTTAGCGGGAGTACTATACGAGCAGTACTTC. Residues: CASSFLAGVLYEQYF.